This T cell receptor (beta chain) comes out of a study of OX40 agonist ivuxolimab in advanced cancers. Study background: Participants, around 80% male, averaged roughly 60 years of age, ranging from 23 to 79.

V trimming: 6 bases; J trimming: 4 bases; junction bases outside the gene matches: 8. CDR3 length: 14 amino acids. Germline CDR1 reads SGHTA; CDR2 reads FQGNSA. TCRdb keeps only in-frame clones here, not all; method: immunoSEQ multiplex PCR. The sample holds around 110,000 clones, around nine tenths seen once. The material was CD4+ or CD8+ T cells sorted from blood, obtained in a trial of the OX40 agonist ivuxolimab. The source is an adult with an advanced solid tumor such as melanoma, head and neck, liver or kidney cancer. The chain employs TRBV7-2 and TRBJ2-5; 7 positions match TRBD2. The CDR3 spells CASRSGGGRETQYF. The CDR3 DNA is TGTGCCAGCAGGTCGGGGGGAGGTAGAGAGACCCAGTACTTC.